This TCR beta chain was found in a study of cytomegalovirus exposure and HLA in healthy donors. Study conclusions and caveats: Reported performance of the classifier showed diagnosis of cytomegalovirus status with high specificity and sensitivity. Segments of the TCR beta V type were, in most cases, productive about 87% or about 30% of the time in an earlier analysis.

Of note for this clone: Its antigen is not known.

A multiplex PCR was run with 60 Vbeta primers and 13 Jbeta primers. As handled by the study authors: Later analysis identified approximately 88 million unique TCR beta chains, about 10 million shared. Sequenced by immunoSEQ multiplex PCR; TCRdb stores in-frame clones only, minus some. V, J and clone size reflect that table, while D and trimming were determined from the DNA. The table lists some 160,000 clones, around 76% of them singletons, with roughly 1.5% in the top ten. Trimming pared 6 bases from V and 3 bases from J, leaving 9 bases between. This CDR3 contains 12 residues. Looked up from germline, CDR1 is MGHDK and CDR2 is SYGVNS.

J is TRBJ2-7 and V is TRBV25-1; D remains ambiguous. Input material: PBMCs. The sequence came from a man between 40 and 49 years old in good health and CMV-seronegative. The CDR3 protein is CASRRQNYEQYF. As DNA, the CDR3 is TGTGCCAGCAGGAGGCAGAACTACGAGCAGTACTTC.